The 26 T cell receptor beta chains reported below all come from one sample, sequenced in a study of cytomegalovirus exposure and HLA in healthy donors. Primers for the PCR totalled 60 Vbeta and 13 Jbeta. The protocol was immunoSEQ multiplex PCR, while the TCRdb copy is restricted to in-frame clones and leaves out a portion. The sample yields more than 85,000 clones, roughly three quarters seen once. The sample taken for sequencing was PBMCs. The receptors were gathered from a woman in her 50s in good health and CMV-seropositive.

V usage is TRBV7-9 and J usage is TRBJ2-1, with 10 bases that match TRBD2. This CDR3 region has 15 residues. CDR1 and CDR2 (germline): SEHNR, FQNEAQ (reference sequence). V shed 4 bases, J shed 7 bases, and the junction held 7 bases outside the gene matches. CDR3 bases: TGTGCCAGCAGCTCCTGGGGTAGCGGGAGGAATGAGCAGTTCTTC. Its protein is CASSSWGSGRNEQFF.

The genes are TRBV6-1 and TRBJ2-1; no clear D. Germline V lookup: CDR1 MNHNS, CDR2 SASEGT. The CDR3 is 15 residues long. Between the trimmed V and J ends, which lost 5 bases and 0 bases, there was a span of 11 bases. In DNA, the CDR3 is TGTGCCAGCAGTCTAGGTCCAAGCTCCTACAATGAGCAGTTCTTC. This sequence encodes CASSLGPSSYNEQFF.

The chain links TRBV9 to TRBJ2-1; TRBD2 agrees at 8 bases. The germline V gene has CDR1 SGDLS and CDR2 YYNGEE. This CDR3 comprises 17 residues. The V and J ends lost 1 base and 2 bases, in that order; junction bases with no gene match: 8. CDR3 residues: CASSVRGGKGTYNEQFF. CDR3 nucleotides: TGTGCCAGCAGCGTACGGGGGGGGAAGGGAACCTACAATGAGCAGTTCTTC.

This chain joins TRBV19 and TRBJ1-6; TRBD1 matches at 8 bases. CDR1 is LNHDA, CDR2 SQIVND, per germline (reference sequence). Trimming at V came to 4 bases and at J to 8 bases, leaving 1 base not matched to a gene. The CDR3 runs 13 residues. Here the CDR3 reads CASSTDRDSPLHF. CDR3 bases: TGTGCCAGTAGTACGGACAGGGATTCACCCCTCCACTTT.

V usage is TRBV9 and J usage is TRBJ1-2; 10 nucleotides agree with TRBD1. The CDR3 extends over 16 amino acids. Trimming took 4 bases from V and 4 from J; bases not matched to a gene: 10. Germline CDR1 is SGDLS and CDR2 is YYNGEE. The CDR3 is CASSSTGGRGPYGYTF. For the CDR3, the DNA is TGTGCCAGCAGCTCGACAGGGGGCAGGGGACCCTATGGCTACACCTTC.

The chain couples TRBV7-6 to TRBJ2-7, with 14 positions matching TRBD2. Germline lookup yields CDR1 SGHVS and CDR2 FNYEAQ. V dropped 5 bases and J dropped 4; count of bases not matched to a gene: 10. The CDR3 spans 17 residues. The CDR3 loop reads CASSATTGTSGSYEQYF. The CDR3 nucleotides read TGTGCCAGCAGCGCCACAACCGGGACTAGCGGGAGTTACGAGCAGTACTTC.

This sequence joins TRBV5-1 and TRBJ2-1; TRBD2 matches at 14 bases. The germline gives CDR1 SGHRS, CDR2 YFSETQ. V lost 4 bases and J lost 7; bases outside the gene matches: 10. The CDR3 sequence is 17 residues long. The CDR3 reads CASSLRLAGGPVNEQFF. Here the CDR3 DNA reads TGCGCCAGCAGCCTGCGACTAGCGGGGGGGCCGGTTAATGAGCAGTTCTTC. The whole variable domain, filled in from reference TRBV5-1 and TRBJ2-1, reads KAGVTQTPRYLIKTRGQQVTLSCSPISGHRSVSWYQQTPGQGLQFLFEYFSETQRNKGNFPGRFSGRQFSNSRSEMNVSTLELGDSALYLCASSLRLAGGPVNEQFFGPGTRLTVL.

The chain has TRBV7-9 and TRBJ2-4, with 7 bases aligning to TRBD1. CDR1 and CDR2 (germline): SEHNR, FQNEAQ (reference sequence). J was trimmed by 1 base and V by 1 base; bases with no gene match: 7. This CDR3 is built from 17 residues. CDR3 coding DNA: TGTGCCAGCAGCTTAGAGGGGGCGGCCGGGGCCAAAAACATTCAGTACTTC. Translated, it gives CASSLEGAAGAKNIQYF.

The genes are TRBV5-6 and TRBJ2-1, with D maybe TRBD2 (6 bases). V was pared by 4 bases and J by 5 bases, with 16 bases between. CDR3 length: 15 amino acids. Germline CDR1 and CDR2: SGHDT and YYEEEE. Here the CDR3 DNA reads TGTGCCAGCAGCGGCGGGACTCCTCCCGACAATGAGCAGTTCTTC. Translation: CASSGGTPPDNEQFF.

The genes are TRBV5-1 and TRBJ1-1; tentatively, D is TRBD1 (6 bases). The length of the CDR3 is 13 residues. Trimming pared 0 bases from V and 3 bases from J, leaving 6 bases between. Germline assignment: CDR1 SGHRS and CDR2 YFSETQ. The DNA for the CDR3 is TGCGCCAGCAGCTTGGACAGGGACACTGAAGCTTTCTTT. This codes for CASSLDRDTEAFF.

J is TRBJ2-2 and V is TRBV5-8; D is possibly TRBD1 (6 bases). Trimming took off 9 bases at V and 4 bases at J, with 16 bases between the two ends. Germline loops: CDR1 SGHTS, CDR2 YDEGEE. This CDR3 spans 14 amino acids. CDR3 protein: CATHTGLVTGELFF. For the CDR3, the DNA is TGTGCCACCCATACAGGGTTGGTCACCGGGGAGCTGTTTTTT.

This clone has only one observation. The chain employs TRBV9 and TRBJ1-1, with TRBD1 identical over 7 bases. Germline V CDR1 and CDR2: SGDLS, YYNGEE. The CDR3 is made up of 17 amino acids. With 0 bases clipped from V and 1 base from J, the junction kept 9 bases outside the gene matches. The CDR3 DNA sequence: TGTGCCAGCAGCGTAGACCTGAAGGGGGCGGAGAACACTGAAGCTTTCTTT. Its protein product is CASSVDLKGAENTEAFF.

The genes are TRBV6-6 and TRBJ2-3; 7 bases line up with TRBD1. V dropped 6 bases and J dropped 2; count of bases not matched to a gene: 5. The germline gives CDR1 MNHNY, CDR2 SVGAGI (reference sequence). This CDR3 is 14 amino acids long. The CDR3 region has the DNA TGTGCCAGCAGACCACAGGGGTCCACAGATACGCAGTATTTT. This sequence encodes CASRPQGSTDTQYF.

The chain couples TRBV2 to TRBJ1-1; 10 bases map to TRBD1. The germline V gene has CDR1 SNHLY and CDR2 FYNNEI. V shed 5 bases and J 6 bases; nucleotides not matched to a gene: 9. This CDR3 contains 15 residues. The CDR3 nucleotides read TGTGCCAGCAGTCCCCGGGACAGGGGTTGGGCTGAAGCTTTCTTT. Amino acid sequence: CASSPRDRGWAEAFF.

V and J are TRBV5-8 and TRBJ2-1; 11 nucleotides align to TRBD2. This CDR3 region has 15 residues. J gave up 5 bases and V 2 bases, and 3 bases lay outside the gene matches. CDR1 is SGHTS and CDR2 is YDEGEE in the germline V gene. The CDR3, as DNA: TGTGCCAGCAGCTTATTGGGACTAGCGGACAATGAGCAGTTCTTC. This sequence encodes CASSLLGLADNEQFF.

The chain is built from TRBV7-9 and TRBJ2-1, with D hard to call. There are 13 residues in the CDR3. Trimming took off 7 bases at V and 6 bases at J, with 13 bases between the two ends. The germline CDR1 and CDR2 sequences are SEHNR and FQNEAQ (reference sequence). The CDR3 DNA reads TGTGCCAGCACCACACGGAGCGCCAATGAGCAGTTCTTC. Its translation is CASTTRSANEQFF.

The genes are TRBV10-3 and TRBJ2-7, with 11 bases fitting TRBD1. V lost 0 bases, J lost 4 bases, and 8 bases stayed unmatched. Germline CDR1 is ENHRY and CDR2 is SYGVKD. The CDR3 is 17 residues long. CDR3 region: CAISESVGGQGEYEQYF. For the CDR3, the DNA is TGTGCCATCAGTGAGTCAGTAGGGGGACAGGGGGAGTACGAGCAGTACTTC.

The rearrangement links TRBV25-1 to TRBJ1-3; 8 bases are shared with TRBD1. The CDR3 is 15 residues long. V trimming: 6 bases; J trimming: 2 bases; junction bases outside the gene matches: 6. The germline V gene encodes CDR1 MGHDK and CDR2 SYGVNS. CDR3 sequence (DNA): TGTGCCAGCAGGGGCAGGGGGCCGGCTGGAAACACCATATATTTT. Encoded protein: CASRGRGPAGNTIYF.

V usage is TRBV7-6 and J usage is TRBJ1-5; D call uncertain. The CDR3 loop spans 15 amino acids. The V end was cut by 5 bases, the J end by 7 bases, with 18 bases between. CDR1 is SGHVS and CDR2 is FNYEAQ in the germline V gene. The CDR3 region is CASSLVRRVGQPQHF. The DNA of the CDR3 is TGTGCCAGCAGCCTAGTTCGGAGGGTAGGACAGCCCCAGCATTTT.

The V call is TRBV30, the J call TRBJ2-3, with 8 nucleotides matching TRBD2. Germline V gives CDR1 GTSNPN, CDR2 SVGIG (reference sequence). This CDR3 is built from 14 residues. The V segment lost 4 bases and the J segment 4 bases; nucleotides outside the gene matches: 7. Here the CDR3 reads CAWTSGLGPDTQYF. CDR3 bases: TGTGCCTGGACCTCGGGACTAGGGCCAGATACGCAGTATTTT.

The chain is built from TRBV7-8 and TRBJ1-6; D ambiguous. This CDR3 spans 13 amino acids. The V and J ends lost 0 bases and 8 bases respectively, with 5 bases between them. The germline V gene encodes CDR1 SGHVS and CDR2 FQNEAQ. The CDR3 here is CASSLAEDSPLHF. The CDR3 DNA is TGTGCCAGCAGCTTAGCGGAGGATTCACCCCTCCACTTT.

This clone has more than one count but fewer than ten. The genes are TRBV2 and TRBJ2-5, with TRBD1 as a possible D gene (6 bases). Germline CDR1 reads SNHLY; CDR2 reads FYNNEI. The CDR3 has 13 residues. V lost 4 bases and J lost 4, with 10 bases in between. The CDR3 protein is CASSVDRGETQYF. In DNA, the CDR3 is TGTGCCAGCAGTGTGGACAGAGGAGAGACCCAGTACTTC.

The chain is built from TRBV19 and TRBJ1-2; D is undetermined. The germline CDR1 and CDR2 sequences are LNHDA and SQIVND (reference sequence). V shed 7 bases and J shed 2 bases, with 17 bases lying between them. The CDR3 has 15 amino acids. The CDR3 loop reads CASTQRREGNYGYTF. CDR3 coding DNA: TGTGCCAGTACCCAGAGGCGAGAGGGAAACTATGGCTACACCTTC.

Here the CDR3 reads CASSPSGDRGTAFF. CDR3 DNA: TGCGCCAGCAGCCCCTCGGGGGACAGGGGTACGGCTTTCTTT. The chain links TRBV5-1 to TRBJ1-1, with 10 nucleotides matching TRBD1. Germline V CDR1 and CDR2: SGHRS, YFSETQ. The CDR3 runs to 14 residues. J lost 11 bases, V lost 4 bases, and 11 bases had no gene match. Variable domain in full (rest from reference TRBV5-1 and TRBJ1-1): KAGVTQTPRYLIKTRGQQVTLSCSPISGHRSVSWYQQTPGQGLQFLFEYFSETQRNKGNFPGRFSGRQFSNSRSEMNVSTLELGDSALYLCASSPSGDRGTAFFGQGTRLTVV.

V is TRBV2 and J is TRBJ2-5; a weak D match, TRBD2 (6 bases). Deletions cut 4 bases from V and 5 bases from J, with 14 bases between. Germline-derived CDR1 and CDR2 are SNHLY and FYNNEI. This CDR3 comprises 14 residues. CDR3 sequence reads: CASSVGGGAETQYF. The DNA of the CDR3 is TGTGCCAGCAGTGTCGGTGGAGGGGCGGAGACCCAGTACTTC. The variable domain in full, with the rest retrieved from reference TRBV2 and TRBJ2-5, is EPEVTQTPSHQVTQMGQEVILRCVPISNHLYFYWYRQILGQKVEFLVSFYNNEISEKSEIFDDQFSVERPDGSNFTLKIRSTKLEDSAMYFCASSVGGGAETQYFGPGTRLLVL.

The chain joins TRBV11-2 to TRBJ1-1; TRBD1 aligns across 8 bases. Germline V gives CDR1 SGHAT, CDR2 FQNNGV. This CDR3 has 12 amino acids. V lost 6 bases to trimming and J lost 12 bases; unmatched junction nucleotides: 9. The CDR3 spells CASSWTGNGTFF. CDR3 nucleotide sequence: TGTGCCAGCAGTTGGACAGGGAATGGGACTTTCTTT.